Below, 19 T cell receptor beta chains from the same sample are listed, as sequenced in a study of blood T cell repertoires in COVID-19. Sequencing used immunoSEQ multiplex PCR; TCRdb keeps in-frame clones, though not all of them. This sample has some 250,000 clones, with around nine tenths found just once. Material: peripheral blood. The receptors stem from a woman between 65 and 79 years old with active or convalescent COVID-19.

The chain uses TRBV7-9 and TRBJ1-4; 12 bases are a match to TRBD1. The CDR3 is 15 amino acids. CDR1 and CDR2 from the germline V gene are SEHNR and FQNEAQ (reference sequence). The V gene end was trimmed by 5 bases and the J gene end by 13 bases; junction bases not matched to a gene: 11. CDR3 in DNA: TGTGCCAGCAGCCCGGGACGGGACAGGGGGCCTTCACTGTTTTTT. This encodes CASSPGRDRGPSLFF.

The chain is built from TRBV11-2 and TRBJ1-1; D gene ambiguous. V was shortened by 6 bases and J by 4 bases, with 9 bases between the two germline ends. Germline V gene lookup returns CDR1 SGHAT and CDR2 FQNNGV. This CDR3 is 12 amino acids long. CDR3 loop: CASSQTGTEAFF. As DNA, the CDR3 is TGTGCCAGCAGTCAGACGGGCACTGAAGCTTTCTTT.

The chain couples TRBV10-3 to TRBJ1-1, with 7 bases lining up with TRBD1. V gave up 4 bases and J gave up 3 bases; unmatched junction bases: 5. CDR3 size: 14 residues. Per germline, CDR1 ENHRY and CDR2 SYGVKD. The CDR3 is CAISVRGKDTEAFF. CDR3 bases: TGTGCCATCAGTGTCAGGGGGAAAGACACTGAAGCTTTCTTT.

In its sample, this clone was seen once. The chain uses TRBV2 and TRBJ1-5, with D tentatively TRBD1 (6 bases). Germline V gene sequence: CDR1 SNHLY, CDR2 FYNNEI. This CDR3 comprises 13 residues. The V gene lost 6 bases and the J gene lost 5 bases, with 11 bases spanning the gap. CDR3 sequence: CASSPPGDQPQHF. The CDR3, as DNA: TGTGCCAGCAGCCCGCCAGGGGATCAGCCCCAGCATTTT.

This chain connects TRBV6-6 to TRBJ1-2, with a tentative D call TRBD1 (6 bases). CDR3 size: 12 residues. V was pared by 7 bases and J by 4 bases, with 10 bases between. The V gene's germline CDR1 is MNHNY and CDR2 SVGAGI (reference sequence). The CDR3 DNA sequence: TGTGCCAGCACCCCAGGGGCCTATGGCTACACCTTC. Translated, it gives CASTPGAYGYTF.

This rearrangement joins TRBV14 to TRBJ1-2; weak D call: TRBD1 (6 bases). V lost 0 bases to trimming and J lost 6 bases, with 11 bases between them. This CDR3 has 14 residues. The V gene's germline CDR1 is SGHDN and CDR2 FVKESK. The CDR3 loop reads CASSQDPGGHGYTF. CDR3 in DNA: TGTGCCAGCAGCCAAGATCCGGGGGGCCATGGCTACACCTTC.

The CDR3 protein is CAISEGAGLLRDTQYF. As DNA, the CDR3 is TGTGCCATCAGTGAGGGGGCCGGGCTACTACGGGATACGCAGTATTTT. The chain recombines TRBV10-3 with TRBJ2-3; TRBD1 is a possible D gene (5 bases). V lost 2 bases and J 6 bases, leaving 18 bases between the germline ends. Germline CDR1 is ENHRY and CDR2 is SYGVKD. CDR3 length: 16 residues.

V is TRBV7-2 and J is TRBJ2-1, with a possible D match to TRBD1 (6 bases). The germline gives CDR1 SGHTA, CDR2 FQGNSA. V lost 3 bases and J lost 1, with 13 bases in between. The CDR3 runs 16 residues. This CDR3 is CASSFGTGISYNEQFF. DNA for the CDR3: TGTGCCAGCAGCTTTGGAACAGGGATTTCCTACAATGAGCAGTTCTTC. The complete variable domain, with remaining parts taken from reference TRBV7-2 and TRBJ2-1, reads GAGVSQSPSNKVTEKGKDVELRCDPISGHTALYWYRQSLGQGLEFLIYFQGNSAPDKSGLPSDRFSAERTGGSVSTLTIQRTQQEDSAVYLCASSFGTGISYNEQFFGPGTRLTVL.

This chain joins TRBV11-2 and TRBJ2-5; TRBD2 matches at 8 bases. This CDR3 is built from 16 residues. V was pared by 1 base and J by 3 bases, with 7 bases of the junction left unmatched. Per the germline V gene, CDR1 is SGHAT and CDR2 is FQNNGV. The CDR3 coding sequence is TGTGCCAGCAGCTTAGTAGGATGGCGGGGGGAAGAGACCCAGTACTTC. Encoded protein: CASSLVGWRGEETQYF. Combining the CDR3 with reference TRBV11-2 and TRBJ2-5 gives the whole variable domain EAGVAQSPRYKIIEKRQSVAFWCNPISGHATLYWYQQILGQGPKLLIQFQNNGVVDDSQLPKDRFSAERLKGVDSTLKIQPAKLEDSAVYLCASSLVGWRGEETQYFGPGTRLLVL.

This chain connects TRBV11-3 to TRBJ1-6; D gene unclear. The V gene lost 0 bases and the J gene lost 10 bases, with 7 bases spanning the gap. This CDR3 has 13 residues. Germline loops: CDR1 SGHNT, CDR2 YENEEA. The CDR3 loop reads CASSLDPVSPLHF. In DNA, the CDR3 is TGTGCCAGCAGCTTAGATCCAGTCTCACCCCTCCACTTT.

This sequence joins TRBV27 and TRBJ1-1; D is undetermined. Looked up from germline, CDR1 is MNHEY and CDR2 is SMNVEV (reference sequence). Trimming removed 6 bases from V and 0 bases from J, with 17 bases in between. CDR3 size: 16 residues. The CDR3 DNA reads TGTGCCAGCAGAAATTACTGGACGGGGATGAACACTGAAGCTTTCTTT. The encoded protein is CASRNYWTGMNTEAFF.

This clone was picked up a small number of times. The chain links TRBV19 to TRBJ1-4; D may be TRBD1 (6 bases). Germline assignment: CDR1 LNHDA and CDR2 SQIVND (reference sequence). Trimming took 5 bases from V and 8 from J, leaving 12 bases between them. The CDR3 runs 13 residues. The CDR3 loop reads CASSSEGGEKLFF. In DNA form, the CDR3 reads TGTGCCAGTAGTTCGGAGGGGGGGGAAAAACTGTTTTTT.

This sequence joins TRBV6-6 and TRBJ2-7, with D perhaps TRBD2 (6 bases). Germline V gene data show CDR1 as MNHNY and CDR2 as SVGAGI (reference sequence). Between the trimmed V and J ends, which lost 5 bases and 2 bases, there was a span of 22 bases. The CDR3 is 17 residues long. The CDR3 is CASSLSRGSPSPYEQYF. The CDR3 nucleotides read TGTGCCAGCAGTCTCTCCCGGGGGTCCCCCTCTCCCTACGAGCAGTACTTC.

The chain employs TRBV29-1 and TRBJ2-7, with D uncertain. This CDR3 is built from 15 residues. Germline V gives CDR1 SQVTM, CDR2 ANQGSEA. V was shortened by 6 bases and J by 0 bases, with 18 bases between the two germline ends. The CDR3 DNA follows: TGCAGCGTCGCCCTAGACCACGCCGCCTCCTACGAGCAGTACTTC. Translating gives CSVALDHAASYEQYF.

This chain connects TRBV27 to TRBJ2-2; 7 nucleotides agree with TRBD2. The V gene end was trimmed by 2 bases and the J gene end by 8 bases; junction bases not matched to a gene: 5. The CDR3 runs 14 residues. Germline-derived CDR1 and CDR2 are MNHEY and SMNVEV (reference sequence). The CDR3 sequence is CASSLSGGGGELFF. In nucleotides, the CDR3 is TGTGCCAGCAGTTTAAGTGGCGGGGGAGGGGAGCTGTTTTTT.

This clone appeared once. The chain links TRBV6-5 to TRBJ1-2; TRBD1 is a possible D gene (5 bases). V lost 5 bases and J 5 bases, leaving 12 bases between the germline ends. This CDR3 region has 13 residues. Germline V gives CDR1 MNHEY, CDR2 SVGAGI. CDR3 nucleotide sequence: TGTGCCAGCAGTCCCGGGACTGAGTATGGCTACACCTTC. Its translation: CASSPGTEYGYTF.

CDR3 bases: TGCAGCGTTGTTCAGGGGGGTGCCGGGGAGCTGTTTTTT. Its protein product is CSVVQGGAGELFF. The chain joins TRBV29-1 to TRBJ2-2; D is possibly TRBD1 (7 bases). CDR1 is SQVTM, CDR2 ANQGSEA, per germline. The CDR3 is 13 residues long. V lost 4 bases and J 6 bases, leaving 12 bases between the germline ends.

The chain employs TRBV6-5 and TRBJ2-7; the match to TRBD1 covers 9 bases. Germline values: CDR1 MNHEY, CDR2 SVGAGI. Losses at the gene ends were 5 bases for V and 2 bases for J; bases not matched to a gene: 4. This CDR3 spans 14 amino acids. The CDR3 sequence: CASSNGQGPYEQYF. CDR3 coding DNA: TGTGCCAGCAGTAACGGACAGGGGCCCTACGAGCAGTACTTC.

The chain couples TRBV9 to TRBJ1-3; unclear D gene. The CDR3 is 17 residues long. V lost 0 bases to trimming and J lost 0 bases, with 13 bases between them. Germline values: CDR1 SGDLS, CDR2 YYNGEE. For the CDR3, the DNA is TGTGCCAGCAGCGTAGGGTCTCCGGCGGGCTCTGGAAACACCATATATTTT. Protein product: CASSVGSPAGSGNTIYF.